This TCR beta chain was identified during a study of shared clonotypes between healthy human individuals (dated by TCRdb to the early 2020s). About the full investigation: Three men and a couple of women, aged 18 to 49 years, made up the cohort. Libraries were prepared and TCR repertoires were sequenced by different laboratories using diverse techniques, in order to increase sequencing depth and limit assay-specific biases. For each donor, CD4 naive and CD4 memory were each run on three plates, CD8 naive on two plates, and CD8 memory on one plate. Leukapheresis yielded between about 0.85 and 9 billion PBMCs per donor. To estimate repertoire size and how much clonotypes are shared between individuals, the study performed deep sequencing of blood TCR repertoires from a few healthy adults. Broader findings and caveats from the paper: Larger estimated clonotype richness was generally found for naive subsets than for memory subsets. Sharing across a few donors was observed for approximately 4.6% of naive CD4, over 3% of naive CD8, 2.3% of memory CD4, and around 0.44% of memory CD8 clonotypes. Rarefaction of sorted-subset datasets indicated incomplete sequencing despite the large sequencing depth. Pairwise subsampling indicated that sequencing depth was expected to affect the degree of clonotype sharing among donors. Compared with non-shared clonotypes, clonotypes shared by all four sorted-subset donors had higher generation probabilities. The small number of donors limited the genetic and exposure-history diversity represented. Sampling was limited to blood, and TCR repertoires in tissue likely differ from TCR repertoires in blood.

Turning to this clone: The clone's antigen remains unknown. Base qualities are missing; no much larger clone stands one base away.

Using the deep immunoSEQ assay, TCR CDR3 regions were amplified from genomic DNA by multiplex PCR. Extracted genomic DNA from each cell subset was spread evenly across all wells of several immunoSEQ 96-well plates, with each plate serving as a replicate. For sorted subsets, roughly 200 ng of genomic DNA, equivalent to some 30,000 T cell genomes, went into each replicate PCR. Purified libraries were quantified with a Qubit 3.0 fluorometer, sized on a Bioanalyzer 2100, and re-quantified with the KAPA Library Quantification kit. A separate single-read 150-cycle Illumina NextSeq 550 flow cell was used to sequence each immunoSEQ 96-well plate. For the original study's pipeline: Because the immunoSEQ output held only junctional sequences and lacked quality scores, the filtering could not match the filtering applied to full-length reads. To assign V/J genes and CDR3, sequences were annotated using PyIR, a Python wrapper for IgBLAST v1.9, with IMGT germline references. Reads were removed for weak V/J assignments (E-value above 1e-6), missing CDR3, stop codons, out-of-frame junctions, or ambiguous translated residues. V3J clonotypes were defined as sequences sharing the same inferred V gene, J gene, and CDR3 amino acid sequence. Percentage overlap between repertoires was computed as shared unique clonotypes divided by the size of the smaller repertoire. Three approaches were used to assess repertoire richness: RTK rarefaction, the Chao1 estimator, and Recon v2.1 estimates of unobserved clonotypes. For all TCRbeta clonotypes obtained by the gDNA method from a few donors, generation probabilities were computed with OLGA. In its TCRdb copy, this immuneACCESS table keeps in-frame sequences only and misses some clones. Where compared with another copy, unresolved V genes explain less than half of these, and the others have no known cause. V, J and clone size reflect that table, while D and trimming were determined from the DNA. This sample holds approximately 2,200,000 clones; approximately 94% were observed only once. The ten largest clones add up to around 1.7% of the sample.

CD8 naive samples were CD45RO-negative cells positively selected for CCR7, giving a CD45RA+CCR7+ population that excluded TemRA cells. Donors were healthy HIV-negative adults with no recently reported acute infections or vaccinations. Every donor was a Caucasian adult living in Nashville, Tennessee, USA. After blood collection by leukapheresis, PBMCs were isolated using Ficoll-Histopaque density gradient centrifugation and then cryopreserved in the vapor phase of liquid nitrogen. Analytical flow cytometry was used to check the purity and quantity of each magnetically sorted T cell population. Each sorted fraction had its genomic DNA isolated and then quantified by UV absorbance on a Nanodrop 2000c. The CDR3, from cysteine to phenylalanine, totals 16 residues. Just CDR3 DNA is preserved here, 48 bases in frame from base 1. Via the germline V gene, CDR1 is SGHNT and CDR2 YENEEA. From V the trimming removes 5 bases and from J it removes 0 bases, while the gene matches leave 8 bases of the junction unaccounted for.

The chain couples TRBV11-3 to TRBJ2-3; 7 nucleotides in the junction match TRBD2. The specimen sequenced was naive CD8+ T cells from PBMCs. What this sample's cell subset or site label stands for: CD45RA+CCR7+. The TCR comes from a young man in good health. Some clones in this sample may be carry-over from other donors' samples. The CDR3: CASSQAGTTSTDTQYF. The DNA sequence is TGTGCCAGCAGCCAGGCCGGGACTACTAGCACAGATACGCAGTATTTT.